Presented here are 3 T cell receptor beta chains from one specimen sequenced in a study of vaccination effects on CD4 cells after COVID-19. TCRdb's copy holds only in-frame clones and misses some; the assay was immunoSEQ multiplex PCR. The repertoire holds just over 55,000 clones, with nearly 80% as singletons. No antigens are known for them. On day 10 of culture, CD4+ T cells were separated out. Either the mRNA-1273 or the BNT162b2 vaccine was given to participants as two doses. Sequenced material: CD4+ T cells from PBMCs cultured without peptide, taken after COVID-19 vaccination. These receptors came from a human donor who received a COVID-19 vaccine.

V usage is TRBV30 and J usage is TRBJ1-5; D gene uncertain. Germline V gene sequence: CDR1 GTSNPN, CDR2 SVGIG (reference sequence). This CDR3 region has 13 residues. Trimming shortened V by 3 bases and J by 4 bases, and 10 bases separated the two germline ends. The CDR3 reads CAWSGRLNQPQHF. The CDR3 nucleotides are TGTGCCTGGAGCGGACGGTTGAATCAGCCCCAGCATTTT.

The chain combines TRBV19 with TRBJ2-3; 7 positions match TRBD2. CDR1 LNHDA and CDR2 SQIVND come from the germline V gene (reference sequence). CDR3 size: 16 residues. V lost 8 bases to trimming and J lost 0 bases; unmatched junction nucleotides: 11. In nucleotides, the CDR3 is TGTGCCAGTCAATCTACGGGAGGCACTAGCACAGATACGCAGTATTTT. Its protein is CASQSTGGTSTDTQYF.

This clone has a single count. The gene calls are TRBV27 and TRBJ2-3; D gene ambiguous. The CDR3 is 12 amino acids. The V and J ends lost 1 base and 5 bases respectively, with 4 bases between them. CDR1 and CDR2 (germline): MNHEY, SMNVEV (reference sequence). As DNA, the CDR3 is TGTGCCAGCAGTTTATTGGGAGATACGCAGTATTTT. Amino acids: CASSLLGDTQYF.